This paragraph reports one T cell receptor (beta chain). Its antigen is unknown. Per the study methods: Filtering differed, since immunoSEQ gave only junction sequences and no quality scores. Data came from immunoSEQ multiplex PCR; TCRdb stores just in-frame clones and leaves some out. The DNA gave D and trimming, while V, J and clone size come from that table. The repertoire holds around 1.6 million clones, nearly 99% seen once, with around 0.45% in the top ten. The CDR3 covers 17 residues. V gave up 2 bases and J gave up 3 bases; unmatched junction bases: 9. The germline CDR1 and CDR2 sequences are SGHDT and YYEEEE. This record belongs to a study of shared clonotypes between healthy human individuals. Findings and caveats of the study: Sharing across a few donors was seen in around 5% of naive CD4 clonotypes.

This clonotype was obtained from a man aged 25-45 years in good health. The sequencing sample was made of naive CD4+ T cells sorted from blood. The subset was: CD45RA+ positively selected. This chain uses TRBV5-6 with TRBJ2-7; 12 bases map to TRBD2. CDR3 in DNA: TGTGCCAGCAGCTTACTCTCTAGCGGGAGGGCCGGCTACGAGCAGTACTTC. As protein: CASSLLSSGRAGYEQYF.